The 4 T cell receptor beta chains below all came from one sample that was sequenced in a study of molecular identifiers for immune sequencing clone quantification. One entry per CDR3 protein, called by TCRdb with MiXCR from the PCR reads. The sample yields approximately 630,000 distinct CDR3 sequences, roughly 23% seen once. The sample was naive CD8+ T cells from blood, with Jurkat cell RNA spiked in. Subset given: FACS-sorted CD8+CD4-CCR7+CD45RA+ naive T cells. The receptor set was obtained from a human donor in good health. Some libraries in this study had Jurkat cell RNA spiked in.

The rearrangement joins TRBV27 to TRBJ2-7; possible D gene TRBD1, 6 bases. V shed 6 bases and J shed 5 bases, with 20 bases lying between them. Germline CDR1 and CDR2: MNHEY and SMNVEV (reference sequence). The CDR3 consists of 15 residues. This CDR3 is CASSKLGAAPNEQYF. Here the CDR3 DNA reads TGTGCCAGCAGCAAACTGGGGGCAGCCCCCAACGAGCAGTACTTC.

The V call is TRBV3-1, the J call TRBJ2-1; D is undetermined. The CDR3 has 15 amino acids. V lost 0 bases, J lost 4 bases, and 10 bases lay in between. The germline V gene encodes CDR1 LGHDT and CDR2 YNNKEL (reference sequence). This chain's CDR3 is CASSQEAVGYNEQFF. The CDR3 region has the DNA TGTGCCAGCAGCCAAGAAGCCGTGGGGTACAATGAGCAGTTCTTC.

The chain uses TRBV15 and TRBJ2-1; 10 bases align to TRBD1. Unmatched junction bases numbered 10, after V lost 8 bases and J lost 3 bases. The length of the CDR3 is 16 residues. In germline, CDR1 is LNHNV, CDR2 YYDKDF (reference sequence). The CDR3 region is CATAGPGTGDYNEQFF. CDR3 nucleotide sequence: TGTGCCACCGCAGGGCCCGGGACAGGGGACTACAATGAGCAGTTCTTC.

This clonotype was picked up a small number of times. This chain connects TRBV7-9 to TRBJ2-3, with TRBD2 matching 7 bases. CDR1 and CDR2 from the germline V gene are SEHNR and FQNEAQ (reference sequence). The CDR3 runs 15 residues. The V gene end was trimmed by 8 bases and the J gene end by 3 bases; junction bases not matched to a gene: 11. CDR3 sequence (DNA): TGTGCCAGCGTCTCGACTAGCCACTCTACAGATACGCAGTATTTT. It specifies CASVSTSHSTDTQYF.